The rows below give T cell receptor beta chains drawn from one sample of a study of T cell responses to AZD1222 COVID-19 vaccine. Sequenced by immunoSEQ multiplex PCR; TCRdb stores in-frame clones only, minus some. This table holds nearly 100,000 clones, roughly 84% found once. The sequences come from peripheral blood, collected on day 0 of AZD1222 vaccination. These receptors were obtained from an adult in good health. CDR3s include the opening cysteine and the closing phenylalanine or tryptophan. The D gene is left open where the match is weak. Only part of the rows carry a size: once, few, many, or a class if the clone is expanded.

j_gene: TRBJ2-7
abundance: .
d_gene: .
v_gene: TRBV9
CDR3aa: CASSVATYYEQYF
CDR3nt: TGTGCCAGCAGCGTAGCTACTTACTACGAGCAGTACTTC

j_gene: TRBJ2-3
abundance: .
d_gene: .
v_gene: TRBV6-4
CDR3aa: CASSDSRDTQYF
CDR3nt: TGTGCCAGCAGTGACTCCAGAGATACGCAGTATTTT

j_gene: TRBJ2-3
abundance: .
d_gene: .
v_gene: TRBV7-9
CDR3aa: CASSRSTDTQYF
CDR3nt: TGTGCCAGCAGCCGTAGCACAGATACGCAGTATTTT

j_gene: TRBJ2-3
abundance: .
d_gene: TRBD2
v_gene: TRBV5-4
CDR3aa: CASSSPTSGYTDTQYF
CDR3nt: TGTGCCAGCAGCTCCCCGACTAGCGGATACACAGATACGCAGTATTTT

j_gene: TRBJ2-3
abundance: .
d_gene: TRBD2
v_gene: TRBV25-1
CDR3aa: CASSDPNSGSPDTQYF
CDR3nt: TGTGCCAGCAGTGATCCAAATAGCGGGTCCCCAGATACGCAGTATTTT

j_gene: TRBJ2-2
abundance: .
d_gene: .
v_gene: TRBV3-1/TRBV3-2
CDR3aa: CASSHWGLPNTGELFF
CDR3nt: TGTGCCAGCAGCCACTGGGGACTCCCGAACACCGGGGAGCTGTTTTTT

j_gene: TRBJ1-2
abundance: once
d_gene: .
v_gene: TRBV5-8
CDR3aa: CASSFSGIRGYTF
CDR3nt: TGTGCCAGCAGCTTTAGTGGTATAAGGGGCTACACCTTC

j_gene: TRBJ2-5
abundance: .
d_gene: .
v_gene: TRBV10-3
CDR3aa: CAISDHASEETQYF
CDR3nt: TGTGCCATCAGTGATCATGCCAGCGAAGAGACCCAGTACTTC

j_gene: TRBJ1-4
abundance: .
d_gene: TRBD1
v_gene: TRBV28
CDR3aa: CASSFGQDEKLFF
CDR3nt: TGTGCCAGCAGTTTTGGACAGGATGAAAAACTGTTTTTT

j_gene: TRBJ2-2
abundance: .
d_gene: TRBD1
v_gene: TRBV7-2
CDR3aa: CASSPGTGYRAGELFF
CDR3nt: TGTGCCAGCAGCCCTGGGACAGGGTATAGGGCCGGGGAGCTGTTTTTT

j_gene: TRBJ1-6
abundance: .
d_gene: .
v_gene: TRBV11-2
CDR3aa: CASSLAGWFHNSPLHF
CDR3nt: TGTGCCAGCAGCTTAGCAGGGTGGTTCCATAATTCACCCCTCCACTTT

j_gene: TRBJ2-7
abundance: .
d_gene: .
v_gene: TRBV5-1
CDR3aa: CASSLEGGPNYEQYF
CDR3nt: TGCGCCAGCAGCTTGGAAGGGGGGCCAAACTACGAGCAGTACTTC

j_gene: TRBJ1-1
abundance: .
d_gene: .
v_gene: TRBV7-9
CDR3aa: CASSPGRVNTEAFF
CDR3nt: TGTGCCAGCAGCCCTGGTAGGGTGAACACTGAAGCTTTCTTT

j_gene: TRBJ1-2
abundance: .
d_gene: .
v_gene: TRBV12-3/TRBV12-4
CDR3aa: CASSLGEGYGYTF
CDR3nt: TGTGCCAGCAGTTTAGGCGAGGGCTATGGCTACACCTTC

j_gene: TRBJ2-3
abundance: .
d_gene: .
v_gene: TRBV13
CDR3aa: CASSMGAASTDTQYF
CDR3nt: TGTGCCAGCAGCATGGGGGCGGCTAGCACAGATACGCAGTATTTT

j_gene: TRBJ2-2
abundance: .
d_gene: .
v_gene: TRBV12-3/TRBV12-4
CDR3aa: CASTATGELFF
CDR3nt: TGTGCCAGCACAGCTACCGGGGAGCTGTTTTTT

j_gene: TRBJ2-5
abundance: .
d_gene: .
v_gene: TRBV3-1/TRBV3-2
CDR3aa: CASSQDQADYQETQYF
CDR3nt: TGTGCCAGCAGCCAAGATCAGGCCGATTACCAAGAGACCCAGTACTTC

j_gene: TRBJ1-2
abundance: many
d_gene: TRBD1
v_gene: TRBV7-2
CDR3aa: CASSLVGGGAYGYTF
CDR3nt: TGTGCCAGCAGCTTAGTAGGGGGCGGGGCTTATGGCTACACCTTC

j_gene: TRBJ1-5
abundance: .
d_gene: .
v_gene: TRBV30
CDR3aa: CAWSGLTGNQPQHF
CDR3nt: TGTGCCTGGAGTGGTCTGACGGGGAACCAGCCCCAGCATTTT

j_gene: TRBJ2-7
abundance: .
d_gene: .
v_gene: TRBV5-4
CDR3aa: CASSIGPTTTGEQYF
CDR3nt: TGTGCCAGCAGCATTGGACCGACCACCACGGGCGAGCAGTACTTC

j_gene: TRBJ2-2
abundance: .
d_gene: TRBD1
v_gene: TRBV3-1/TRBV3-2
CDR3aa: CASRPGTGGRNTGELFF
CDR3nt: TGTGCCAGCAGACCCGGGACAGGGGGCAGGAACACCGGGGAGCTGTTTTTT

j_gene: TRBJ2-7
abundance: once
d_gene: .
v_gene: TRBV5-1
CDR3aa: CASSIQGEEYEQYF
CDR3nt: TGCGCCAGCAGCATACAGGGAGAGGAATACGAGCAGTACTTC

j_gene: TRBJ2-2
abundance: .
d_gene: TRBD2
v_gene: TRBV5-1
CDR3aa: CASSFYSGRADGELFF
CDR3nt: TGCGCCAGCAGCTTTTATAGCGGGAGGGCCGACGGGGAGCTGTTTTTT

j_gene: TRBJ1-2
abundance: .
d_gene: .
v_gene: TRBV10-2
CDR3aa: CASSDTTTYGYTF
CDR3nt: TGCGCCAGCAGTGATACGACAACCTATGGCTACACCTTC

j_gene: TRBJ1-4
abundance: .
d_gene: .
v_gene: TRBV4-1
CDR3aa: CASSQDFRGYDEKLFF
CDR3nt: TGCGCCAGCAGCCAAGATTTCAGGGGTTACGATGAAAAACTGTTTTTT

j_gene: TRBJ2-7
abundance: .
d_gene: TRBD1
v_gene: TRBV5-4
CDR3aa: CASSLDRGNSYEQYF
CDR3nt: TGTGCCAGCAGCTTGGACAGGGGGAATTCCTACGAGCAGTACTTC

j_gene: TRBJ2-1
abundance: .
d_gene: TRBD2
v_gene: TRBV6-5
CDR3aa: CASSYSVAGGRNEQFF
CDR3nt: TGTGCCAGCAGTTACTCGGTAGCGGGGGGGCGGAATGAGCAGTTCTTC

j_gene: TRBJ2-1
abundance: .
d_gene: .
v_gene: TRBV5-1
CDR3aa: CASSPMPGPNSYNEQFF
CDR3nt: TGCGCCAGCAGCCCTATGCCTGGGCCCAACTCCTACAATGAGCAGTTCTTC

j_gene: TRBJ1-5
abundance: .
d_gene: .
v_gene: TRBV15
CDR3aa: CATSRDGGRNQPQHF
CDR3nt: TGTGCCACCAGCAGGGATGGGGGTCGCAATCAGCCCCAGCATTTT

j_gene: TRBJ2-5
abundance: .
d_gene: TRBD1
v_gene: TRBV6-1
CDR3aa: CASSDAETGIRETQYF
CDR3nt: TGTGCCAGCAGTGACGCCGAGACAGGGATTCGGGAGACCCAGTACTTC

j_gene: TRBJ2-5
abundance: once
d_gene: .
v_gene: TRBV24-1
CDR3aa: CATSGGSGPEETQYF
CDR3nt: TGTGCCACCAGTGGAGGTTCGGGCCCGGAGGAGACCCAGTACTTC

j_gene: TRBJ2-1
abundance: .
d_gene: TRBD1
v_gene: TRBV6-2/TRBV6-3
CDR3aa: CASSPTGTGRDNEQFF
CDR3nt: TGTGCCAGCAGCCCCACCGGGACAGGGAGGGACAATGAGCAGTTCTTC

j_gene: TRBJ1-6
abundance: .
d_gene: TRBD1
v_gene: TRBV11-3
CDR3aa: CASSFGTGQPLHF
CDR3nt: TGTGCCAGCAGCTTCGGGACAGGGCAACCCCTCCACTTT

j_gene: TRBJ1-1
abundance: .
d_gene: .
v_gene: TRBV28
CDR3aa: CASIQERIAEAFF
CDR3nt: TGTGCCAGCATCCAAGAGAGGATCGCTGAAGCTTTCTTT

j_gene: TRBJ1-2
abundance: .
d_gene: .
v_gene: TRBV4-3
CDR3aa: CASSPSHPGSFGYTF
CDR3nt: TGCGCCAGCAGCCCCTCGCATCCGGGTAGCTTTGGCTACACCTTC

j_gene: TRBJ2-4
abundance: .
d_gene: .
v_gene: TRBV9
CDR3aa: CASSVVGGGIQYF
CDR3nt: TGTGCCAGCAGCGTAGTGGGAGGCGGCATTCAGTACTTC

j_gene: TRBJ1-6
abundance: .
d_gene: .
v_gene: TRBV14
CDR3aa: CASSQRQHQSSYNSPLHF
CDR3nt: TGTGCCAGCAGCCAACGACAGCACCAAAGCTCCTATAATTCACCCCTCCACTTT

j_gene: TRBJ1-5
abundance: .
d_gene: .
v_gene: TRBV18
CDR3aa: CASSPLENQPQHF
CDR3nt: TGTGCCAGCTCACCATTGGAAAATCAGCCCCAGCATTTT

j_gene: TRBJ2-7
abundance: .
d_gene: .
v_gene: TRBV11-2
CDR3aa: CASSFPMTAYEQYF
CDR3nt: TGTGCCAGCAGCTTCCCTATGACAGCCTACGAGCAGTACTTC

j_gene: TRBJ1-6
abundance: .
d_gene: TRBD1
v_gene: TRBV2
CDR3aa: CASSVGQGDNSPLHF
CDR3nt: TGTGCCAGCAGTGTGGGACAGGGGGATAATTCACCCCTCCACTTT

j_gene: TRBJ2-2
abundance: .
d_gene: TRBD1
v_gene: TRBV5-4
CDR3aa: CASSRDRNTGELFF
CDR3nt: TGTGCCAGCAGCAGGGACAGGAACACCGGGGAGCTGTTTTTT

j_gene: TRBJ2-7
abundance: .
d_gene: TRBD2
v_gene: TRBV4-3
CDR3aa: CASSQDVPSGDEQYF
CDR3nt: TGCGCCAGCAGCCAAGATGTACCCAGCGGGGACGAGCAGTACTTC

j_gene: TRBJ1-2
abundance: .
d_gene: .
v_gene: TRBV3-1/TRBV3-2
CDR3aa: CASSPHGGLGYTF
CDR3nt: TGTGCCAGCAGCCCCCACGGGGGGTTAGGCTACACCTTC

j_gene: TRBJ2-3
abundance: .
d_gene: TRBD1
v_gene: TRBV5-1
CDR3aa: CASSTGQGADTQYF
CDR3nt: TGCGCCAGCAGCACAGGACAGGGAGCAGATACGCAGTATTTT

j_gene: TRBJ1-6
abundance: .
d_gene: TRBD1
v_gene: TRBV28
CDR3aa: CASSLSRGNSPLHF
CDR3nt: TGTGCCAGCAGTTTAAGCAGGGGGAATTCACCCCTCCACTTT

j_gene: TRBJ2-7
abundance: once
d_gene: .
v_gene: TRBV19
CDR3aa: CASSPQATTYEQYF
CDR3nt: TGTGCCAGTAGTCCTCAGGCGACCACGTACGAGCAGTACTTC

j_gene: TRBJ2-2
abundance: .
d_gene: .
v_gene: TRBV11-2
CDR3aa: CASRHTTGATGELFF
CDR3nt: TGTGCCAGCAGGCATACGACAGGAGCCACCGGGGAGCTGTTTTTT

j_gene: TRBJ2-7
abundance: .
d_gene: .
v_gene: TRBV4-1
CDR3aa: CASSHTGQTSEQYF
CDR3nt: TGCGCCAGCAGCCACACAGGGCAGACTTCCGAGCAGTACTTC

j_gene: TRBJ2-2
abundance: .
d_gene: TRBD2
v_gene: TRBV3-1/TRBV3-2
CDR3aa: CASSLLAGAGELFF
CDR3nt: TGTGCCAGCAGTCTCCTAGCGGGGGCCGGGGAGCTGTTTTTT

j_gene: TRBJ2-7
abundance: .
d_gene: TRBD2
v_gene: TRBV11-3
CDR3aa: CASSLVGTSGYEQYF
CDR3nt: TGTGCCAGCAGCTTAGTCGGGACTAGCGGCTACGAGCAGTACTTC

j_gene: TRBJ2-7
abundance: .
d_gene: TRBD1
v_gene: TRBV7-9
CDR3aa: CASSRITGGQSYEQYF
CDR3nt: TGTGCCAGCAGCCGGATCACAGGGGGTCAGTCCTACGAGCAGTACTTC

j_gene: TRBJ2-1
abundance: .
d_gene: TRBD2
v_gene: TRBV5-1
CDR3aa: CASSPRSGGEGNEQFF
CDR3nt: TGCGCCAGCAGCCCCCGCAGCGGGGGGGAAGGGAATGAGCAGTTCTTC

j_gene: TRBJ1-4
abundance: .
d_gene: .
v_gene: TRBV11-3
CDR3aa: CASSRKKEKLFF
CDR3nt: TGTGCCAGCAGCCGAAAGAAGGAAAAACTGTTTTTT

j_gene: TRBJ1-4
abundance: .
d_gene: TRBD1
v_gene: TRBV6-5
CDR3aa: CASRGTASNEKLFF
CDR3nt: TGTGCCAGCAGGGGGACAGCCTCTAATGAAAAACTGTTTTTT

j_gene: TRBJ1-5
abundance: .
d_gene: .
v_gene: TRBV28
CDR3aa: CASRPNSNQPQHF
CDR3nt: TGTGCCAGCAGACCAAATAGCAATCAGCCCCAGCATTTT